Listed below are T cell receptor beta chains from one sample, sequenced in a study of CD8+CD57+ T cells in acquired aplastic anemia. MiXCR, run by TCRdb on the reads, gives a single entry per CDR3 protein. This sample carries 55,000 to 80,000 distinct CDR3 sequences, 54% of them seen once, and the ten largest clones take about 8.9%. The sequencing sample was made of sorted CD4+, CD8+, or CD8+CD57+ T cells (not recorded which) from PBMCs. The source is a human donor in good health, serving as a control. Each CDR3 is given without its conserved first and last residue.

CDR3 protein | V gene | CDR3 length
ASTGGLDEKLF | TRBV7-9 | 11
ASSFKQGDTQY | TRBV27 | 11
AQSLYT | TRBV7-9 | 6
ASSKTGNYGYT | TRBV19 | 11
ASRGAGGPGTQY | TRBV2 | 12
ASSYAGAPYGYT | TRBV6-5 | 12
SASTGGDYNEQF | TRBV20-1 | 12
ASSEKRRGAVYEQY | TRBV25-1 | 14
ASSTHRGRTYEQY | TRBV19 | 13
ASSSNRVGYT | TRBV27 | 10